Below, one TCR beta chain is given with its context. What it binds is not known. The sample is drawn from a study of post-analysis software for immune sequencing data. Study-level background: Included courses were relapsing-remitting and secondary progressive multiple sclerosis; progressive-relapsing multiple sclerosis was also included.

CDR3 length: 15 residues. Germline CDR1 is KGHSH and CDR2 is LQKENI. V trimming: 4 bases; J trimming: 3 bases; junction bases outside the gene matches: 6. Included in the TCR beta cDNA libraries were unique molecular identifiers. Out of roughly 0.85 to 10 million T cells, about 500,000 cDNA molecules were generated. Via MiXCR, TCRdb re-called the PCR reads, giving one row per CDR3 protein. Of around 150,000 distinct CDR3 sequences listed, roughly 40% are singletons. Study-level findings and limits: Roughly 5 TRBV segments, TRBV5-6, TRBV5-1 and TRBV20-1 among them, were found more frequent in patients than controls.

This sequence joins TRBV18 and TRBJ2-7, with 10 bases aligning to TRBD2. This clonotype was sampled from a girl aged 10 to 17 with multiple sclerosis. Source: blood, taken after autologous hematopoietic stem cell transplantation. DNA of the CDR3: TGTGCCAGCTCACGAAAGCGGGAGGGTCTCTACGAGCAGTACTTC. As protein: CASSRKREGLYEQYF.